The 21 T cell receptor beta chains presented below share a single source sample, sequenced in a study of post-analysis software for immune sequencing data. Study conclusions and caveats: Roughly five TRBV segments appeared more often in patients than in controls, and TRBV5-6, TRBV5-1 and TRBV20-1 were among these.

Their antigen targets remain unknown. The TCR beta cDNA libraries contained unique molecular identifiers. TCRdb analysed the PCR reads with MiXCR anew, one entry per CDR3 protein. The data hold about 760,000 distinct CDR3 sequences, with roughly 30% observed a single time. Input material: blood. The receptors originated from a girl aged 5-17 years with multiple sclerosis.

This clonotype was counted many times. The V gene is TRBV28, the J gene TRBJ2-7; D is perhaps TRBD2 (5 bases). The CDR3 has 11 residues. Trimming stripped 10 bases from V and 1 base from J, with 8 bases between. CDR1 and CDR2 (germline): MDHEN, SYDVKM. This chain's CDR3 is CATTGSYEQYF. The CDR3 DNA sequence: TGTGCCACGACGGGGTCCTACGAGCAGTACTTC.

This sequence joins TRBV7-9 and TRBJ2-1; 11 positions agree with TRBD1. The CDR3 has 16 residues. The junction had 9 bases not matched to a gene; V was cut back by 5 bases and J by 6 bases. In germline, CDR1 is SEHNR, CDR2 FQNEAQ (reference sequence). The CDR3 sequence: CASSPPGQGVFNEQFF. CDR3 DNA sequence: TGTGCCAGCAGCCCGCCGGGACAGGGGGTCTTCAATGAGCAGTTCTTC.

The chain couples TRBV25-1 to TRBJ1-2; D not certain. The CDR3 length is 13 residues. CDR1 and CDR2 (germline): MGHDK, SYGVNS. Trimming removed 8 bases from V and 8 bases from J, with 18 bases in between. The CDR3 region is CASQKGGGMGYTF. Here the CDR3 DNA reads TGTGCCAGCCAGAAGGGCGGCGGAATGGGCTACACCTTC.

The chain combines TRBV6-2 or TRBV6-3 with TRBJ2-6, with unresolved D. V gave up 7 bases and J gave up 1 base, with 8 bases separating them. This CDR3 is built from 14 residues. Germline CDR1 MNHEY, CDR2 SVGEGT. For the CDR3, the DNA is TGTGCCAGCACCCTCCCTTCTGGGGCCAACGTCCTGACTTTC. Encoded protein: CASTLPSGANVLTF.

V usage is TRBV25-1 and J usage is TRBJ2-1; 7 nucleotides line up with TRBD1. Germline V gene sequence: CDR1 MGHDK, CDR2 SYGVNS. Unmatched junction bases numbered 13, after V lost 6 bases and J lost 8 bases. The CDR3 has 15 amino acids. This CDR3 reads CASRADRAFGDEQFF. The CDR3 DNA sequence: TGTGCCAGCAGAGCCGACAGGGCATTCGGGGATGAGCAGTTCTTC.

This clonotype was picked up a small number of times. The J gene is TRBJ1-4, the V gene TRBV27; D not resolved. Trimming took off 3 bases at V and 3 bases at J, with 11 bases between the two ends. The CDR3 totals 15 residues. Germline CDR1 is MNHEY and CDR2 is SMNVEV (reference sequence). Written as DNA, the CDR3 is TGTGCCAGCAGTTTTGGAGCCTTGGCTAATGAAAAACTGTTTTTT. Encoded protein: CASSFGALANEKLFF.

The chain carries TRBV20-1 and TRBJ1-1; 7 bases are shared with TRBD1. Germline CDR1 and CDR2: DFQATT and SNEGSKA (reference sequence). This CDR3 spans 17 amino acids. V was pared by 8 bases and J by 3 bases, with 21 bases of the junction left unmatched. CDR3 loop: CSNEGGGGGGGDTEAFF. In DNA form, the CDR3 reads TGCAGTAATGAAGGGGGCGGTGGGGGGGGTGGAGACACTGAAGCTTTCTTT.

The CDR3 sequence is CSVWDRGRITTEAFF. The CDR3 DNA is TGCAGCGTTTGGGACAGGGGGCGCATTACCACTGAAGCTTTCTTT. The rearrangement uses TRBV29-1 and TRBJ1-1; 12 bases match TRBD1. V lost 5 bases and J lost 4; bases outside the gene matches: 8. CDR1 is SQVTM, CDR2 ANQGSEA, per germline. The CDR3 runs to 15 residues.

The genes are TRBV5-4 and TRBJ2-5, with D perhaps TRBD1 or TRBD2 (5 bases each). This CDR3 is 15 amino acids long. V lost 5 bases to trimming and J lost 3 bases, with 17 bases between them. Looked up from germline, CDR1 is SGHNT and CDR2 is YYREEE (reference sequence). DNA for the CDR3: TGTGCCAGCAGACCTAGGGGACCCTGGGAAGAGACCCAGTACTTC. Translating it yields CASRPRGPWEETQYF.

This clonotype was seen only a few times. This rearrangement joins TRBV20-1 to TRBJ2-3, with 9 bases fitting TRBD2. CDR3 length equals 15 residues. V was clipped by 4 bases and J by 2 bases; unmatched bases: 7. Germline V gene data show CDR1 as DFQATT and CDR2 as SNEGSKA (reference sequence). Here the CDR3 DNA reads TGCAGTGCTACCTTATTAGCGGGGGCCACAGATACGCAGTATTTT. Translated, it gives CSATLLAGATDTQYF.

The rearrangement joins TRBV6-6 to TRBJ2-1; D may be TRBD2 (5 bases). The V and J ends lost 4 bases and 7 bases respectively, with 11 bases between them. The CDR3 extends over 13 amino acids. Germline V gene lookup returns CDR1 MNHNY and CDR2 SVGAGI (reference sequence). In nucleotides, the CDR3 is TGTGCCAGCAGTTGCGTACTAGAGAATGAGCAGTTCTTC. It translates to CASSCVLENEQFF.

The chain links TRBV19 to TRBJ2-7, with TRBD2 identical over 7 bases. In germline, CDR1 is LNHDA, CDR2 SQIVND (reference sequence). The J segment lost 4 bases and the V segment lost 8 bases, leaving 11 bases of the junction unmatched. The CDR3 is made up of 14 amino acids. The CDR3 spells CASSRLAGMYEQYF. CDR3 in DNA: TGTGCCAGTTCCCGACTAGCTGGAATGTACGAGCAGTACTTC. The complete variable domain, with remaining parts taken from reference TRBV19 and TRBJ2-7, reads DGGITQSPKYLFRKEGQNVTLSCEQNLNHDAMYWYRQDPGQGLRLIYYSQIVNDFQKGDIAEGYSVSREKKESFPLTVTSAQKNPTAFYLCASSRLAGMYEQYFGPGTRLTVT.

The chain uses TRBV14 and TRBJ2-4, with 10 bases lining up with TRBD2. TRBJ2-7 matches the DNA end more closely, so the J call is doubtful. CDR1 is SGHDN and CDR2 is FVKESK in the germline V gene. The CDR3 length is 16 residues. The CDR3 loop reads CASSHLGGLAGVEQYF. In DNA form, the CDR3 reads TGTGCCAGCAGCCACCTCGGGGGGCTAGCGGGAGTCGAGCAGTACTTC.

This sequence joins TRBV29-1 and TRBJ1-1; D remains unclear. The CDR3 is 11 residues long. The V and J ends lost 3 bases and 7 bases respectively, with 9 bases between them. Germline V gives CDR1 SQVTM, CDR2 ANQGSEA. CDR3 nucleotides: TGCAGCGTTGAGGGCGACTATGAAGCTTTCTTT. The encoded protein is CSVEGDYEAFF.

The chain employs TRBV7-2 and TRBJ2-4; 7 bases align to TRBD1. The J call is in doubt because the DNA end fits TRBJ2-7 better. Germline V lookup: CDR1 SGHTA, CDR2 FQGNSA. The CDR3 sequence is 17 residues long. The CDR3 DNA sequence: TGTGCCAGCAGCTTAGCGGCACAGGGGAGAGGTTTCTACGAGCAGTACTTC. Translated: CASSLAAQGRGFYEQYF.

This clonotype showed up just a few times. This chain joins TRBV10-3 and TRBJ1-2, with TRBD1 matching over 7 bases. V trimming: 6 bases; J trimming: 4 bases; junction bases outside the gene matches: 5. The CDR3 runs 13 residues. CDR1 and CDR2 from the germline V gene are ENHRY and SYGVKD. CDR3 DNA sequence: TGTGCCATCAGGGATACAGGGGTCTATGGCTACACCTTC. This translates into CAIRDTGVYGYTF.

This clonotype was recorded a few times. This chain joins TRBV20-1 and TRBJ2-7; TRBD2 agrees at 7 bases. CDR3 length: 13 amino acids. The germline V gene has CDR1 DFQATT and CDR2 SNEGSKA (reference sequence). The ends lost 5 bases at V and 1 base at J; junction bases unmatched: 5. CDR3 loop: CSASTSVSYEQYF. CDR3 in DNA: TGCAGTGCTTCAACTAGCGTTTCCTACGAGCAGTACTTC.

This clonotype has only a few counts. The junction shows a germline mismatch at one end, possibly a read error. CDR3 sequence reads: CAGSLRTSGIVQETQYF. The DNA of the CDR3 is TGTGCCGGCAGTCTCAGGACTAGCGGGATTGTACAAGAGACCCAGTACTTC. The chain has TRBV12-3 or TRBV12-4 and TRBJ2-5, with TRBD2 matching 12 bases. This CDR3 contains 17 residues.

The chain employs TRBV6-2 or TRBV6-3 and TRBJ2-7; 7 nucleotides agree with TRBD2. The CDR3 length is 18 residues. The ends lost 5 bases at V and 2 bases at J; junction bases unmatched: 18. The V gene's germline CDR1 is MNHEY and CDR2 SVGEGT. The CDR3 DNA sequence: TGTGCCAGCAGTCCAAGCGGGATCCGTCTGCGGTCAACCTACGAGCAGTACTTC. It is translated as CASSPSGIRLRSTYEQYF.

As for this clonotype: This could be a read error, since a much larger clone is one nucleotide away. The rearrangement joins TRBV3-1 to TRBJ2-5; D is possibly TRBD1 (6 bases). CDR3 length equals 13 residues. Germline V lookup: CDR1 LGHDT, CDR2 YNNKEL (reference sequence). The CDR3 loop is CASRRTDQETQYF. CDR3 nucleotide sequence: TGTGCCAGCAGGAGGACAGACCAGGAGACCCAGTACTTC.

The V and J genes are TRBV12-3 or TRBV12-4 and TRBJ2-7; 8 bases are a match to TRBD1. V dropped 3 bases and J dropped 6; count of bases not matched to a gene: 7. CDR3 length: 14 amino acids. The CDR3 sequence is CASSFSTGGGEQYF. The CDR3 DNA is TGTGCCAGCAGTTTTTCAACAGGGGGAGGCGAGCAGTACTTC.